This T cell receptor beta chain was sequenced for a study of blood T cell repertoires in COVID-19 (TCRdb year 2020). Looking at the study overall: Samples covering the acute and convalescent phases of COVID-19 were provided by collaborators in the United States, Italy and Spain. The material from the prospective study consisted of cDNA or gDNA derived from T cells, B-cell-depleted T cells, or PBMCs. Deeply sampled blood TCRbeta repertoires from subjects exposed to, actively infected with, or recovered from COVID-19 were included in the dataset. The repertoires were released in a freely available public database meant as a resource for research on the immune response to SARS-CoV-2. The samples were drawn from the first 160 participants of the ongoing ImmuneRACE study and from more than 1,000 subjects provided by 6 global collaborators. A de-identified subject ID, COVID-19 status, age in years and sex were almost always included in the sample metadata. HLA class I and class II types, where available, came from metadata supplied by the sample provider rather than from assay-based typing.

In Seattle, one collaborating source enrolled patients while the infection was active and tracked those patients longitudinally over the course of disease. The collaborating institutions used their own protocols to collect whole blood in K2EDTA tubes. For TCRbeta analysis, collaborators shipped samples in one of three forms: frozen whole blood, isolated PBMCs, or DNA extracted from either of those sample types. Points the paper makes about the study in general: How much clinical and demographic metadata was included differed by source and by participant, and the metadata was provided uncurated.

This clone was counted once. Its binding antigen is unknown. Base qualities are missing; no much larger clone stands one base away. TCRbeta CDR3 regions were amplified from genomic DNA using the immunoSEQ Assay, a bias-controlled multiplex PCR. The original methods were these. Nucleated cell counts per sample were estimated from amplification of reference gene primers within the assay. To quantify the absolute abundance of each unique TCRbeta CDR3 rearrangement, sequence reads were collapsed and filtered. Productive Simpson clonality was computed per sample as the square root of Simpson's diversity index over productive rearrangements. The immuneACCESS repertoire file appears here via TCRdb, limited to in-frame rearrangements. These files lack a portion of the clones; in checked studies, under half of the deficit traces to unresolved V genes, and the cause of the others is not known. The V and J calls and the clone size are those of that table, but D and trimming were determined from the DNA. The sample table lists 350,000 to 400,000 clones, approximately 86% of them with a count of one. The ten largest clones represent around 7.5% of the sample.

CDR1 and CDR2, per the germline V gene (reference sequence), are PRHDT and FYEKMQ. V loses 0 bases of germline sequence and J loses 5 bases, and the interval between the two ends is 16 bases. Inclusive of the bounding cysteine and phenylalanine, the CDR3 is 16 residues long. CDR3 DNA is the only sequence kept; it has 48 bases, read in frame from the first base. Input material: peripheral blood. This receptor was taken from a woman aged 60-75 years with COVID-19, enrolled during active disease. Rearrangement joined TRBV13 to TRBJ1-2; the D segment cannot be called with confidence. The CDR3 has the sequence CASSLGPDGVRYGYTF. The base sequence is TGTGCCAGCAGCTTAGGGCCGGACGGGGTTAGGTATGGCTACACCTTC.